This TCR beta chain was recorded in a study of T cell responses to AZD1222 COVID-19 vaccine. The study's findings and limits: The span of vaccine-associated CD4 TCRs extended across spike, with dominance at 160-218 and 743-854. Of the AZD1222 recipients, only 5 or 6 were seropositive at baseline. Spike-specific TCR repertoires showed rising breadth and depth after two AZD1222 doses.

Comment on this clone: The antigen remains undetermined.

Here immunoSEQ multiplex PCR was the method, and the copy in TCRdb shows in-frame clones only, minus some. The data contain roughly 99,000 clones, about 90% of them seen just once; the ten biggest clones take up around 4.4%. Germline loops: CDR1 KGHSH, CDR2 LQKENI. The CDR3 consists of 13 residues. V shed 3 bases and J shed 5 bases, with 9 bases lying between them. The sample in question was peripheral blood, obtained on day 0 of AZD1222 vaccination. The chain carries TRBV18 and TRBJ2-3, with D perhaps TRBD2 (6 bases). The TCR originated in an adult in good health. In nucleotides, the CDR3 is TGTGCCAGCTCACCGGACTACGTAGATACGCAGTATTTT. It translates to CASSPDYVDTQYF. The full variable domain, completed using reference TRBV18 and TRBJ2-3, is NAGVMQNPRHLVRRRGQEARLRCSPMKGHSHVYWYRQLPEEGLKFMVYLQKENIIDESGMPKERFSAEFPKEGPSILRIQQVVRGDSAAYFCASSPDYVDTQYFGPGTRLTVL.